The present T cell receptor (beta chain) was sequenced within a study of molecular identifiers for immune sequencing clone quantification. CDR1 is SNHLY and CDR2 is FYNNEI in the germline V gene. V was shortened by 3 bases and J by 8 bases, with 11 bases between the two germline ends. CDR3 length: 13 amino acids. TCRdb redid the calling of the PCR reads with MiXCR, one entry per CDR3 protein. The data show under 65,000 distinct CDR3 sequences, with roughly 24% seen just once and under 2% held by the top ten. Findings and limits, study-wide: Spiked Jurkat TCR RNA equivalent to one cell reportedly surfaced among about 1 million naive cells.

Points on this clonotype: What it binds is not known. This may come from a read error, since a much larger clone is one base off.

What was sequenced was naive CD8+ T cells from blood, with Jurkat cell RNA spiked in. As for subset: FACS-sorted CD8+CD4-CCR7+CD45RA+ naive T cells. This clonotype was obtained from a human donor in good health. Some libraries in this study had Jurkat cell RNA spiked in. The chain employs TRBV2 and TRBJ2-1; D is unresolved. CDR3 in amino acids: CASSDTPYYEQFF. The CDR3 DNA sequence: TGTGCCAGCAGTGACACTCCTTACTATGAGCAGTTCTTC.